One T cell receptor beta chain is described in this entry. This CDR3 is built from 14 residues. Germline V gene lookup returns CDR1 DFQATT and CDR2 SNEGSKA (reference sequence). This record belongs to a study of identical twins. TCRdb reanalysed the 5' RACE reads using MiXCR and keeps one entry per CDR3 protein. The sample has roughly 750,000 distinct CDR3 sequences; over 20% are singletons. These sequences were also reported in another study, on T cells expressing NK-cell markers.

The sequence was collected from a woman in her late teens or twenties in good health. The chain links TRBV20-1 to TRBJ1-5; tentative D call: TRBD1 (5 bases). The source material was PBMCs. The CDR3 coding sequence is TGCAGCGTCGGTCTCAGGGTTAGCAATCAGCCCCAGCATTTT. This gives the protein CSVGLRVSNQPQHF.